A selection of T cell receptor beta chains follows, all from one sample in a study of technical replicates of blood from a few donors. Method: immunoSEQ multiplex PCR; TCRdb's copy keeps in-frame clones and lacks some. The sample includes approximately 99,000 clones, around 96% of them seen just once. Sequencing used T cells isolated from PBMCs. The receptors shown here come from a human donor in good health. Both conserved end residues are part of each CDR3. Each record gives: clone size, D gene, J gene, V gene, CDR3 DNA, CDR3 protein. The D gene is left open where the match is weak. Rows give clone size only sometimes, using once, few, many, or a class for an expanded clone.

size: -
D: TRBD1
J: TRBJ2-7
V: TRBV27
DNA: TGTGCCAGCAGCGTATACATAGGGGGCACCTACGAGCAGTACTTC
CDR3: CASSVYIGGTYEQYF

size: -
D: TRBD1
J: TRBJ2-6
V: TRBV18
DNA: TGTGCCAGCTCCCGCGGGACAGGGGGAATTAGGAGCTCTGGGGCCAACGTCCTGACTTTC
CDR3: CASSRGTGGIRSSGANVLTF

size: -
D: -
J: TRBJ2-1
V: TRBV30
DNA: TGTGCCTGGAGTGTAAGCGGTTACAATGAGCAGTTCTTC
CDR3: CAWSVSGYNEQFF

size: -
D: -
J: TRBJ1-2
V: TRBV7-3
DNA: TGTGCCAGCAGCTTAGGAGATACTAACTATGGCTACACCTTC
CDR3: CASSLGDTNYGYTF

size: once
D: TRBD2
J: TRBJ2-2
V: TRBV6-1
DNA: TGTGCCAGCAGTCTTAGCGGGAGCGGGGAGCTGTTTTTT
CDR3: CASSLSGSGELFF

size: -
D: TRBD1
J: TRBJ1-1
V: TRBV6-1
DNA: TGTGCCAGCAGTGAAGACAGGGGGCGCCCTGAAGCTTTCTTT
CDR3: CASSEDRGRPEAFF

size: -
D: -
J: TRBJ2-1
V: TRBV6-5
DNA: TGTGCCAGCAGTTACAGTCCGCTAGCCAATGAGCAGTTCTTC
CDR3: CASSYSPLANEQFF

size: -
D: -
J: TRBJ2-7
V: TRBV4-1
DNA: TGCGCCAGCAGCCGCCTCAACTTCGGTCCTAAGTACTTC
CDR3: CASSRLNFGPKYF

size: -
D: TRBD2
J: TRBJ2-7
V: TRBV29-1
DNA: TGCAGCGTTGAGTTATTGGGCGGGAGGGAGCTCTACGAGCAGTACTTC
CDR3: CSVELLGGRELYEQYF

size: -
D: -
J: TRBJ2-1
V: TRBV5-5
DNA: TGTGCCAGCAGCGAGAGGGATAGCGGTTTAGACTATGAGCAGTTCTTC
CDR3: CASSERDSGLDYEQFF

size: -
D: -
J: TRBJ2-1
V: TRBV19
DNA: TGTGCCAGTAGTGATTCGGGACTTTACAATGAGCAGTTCTTC
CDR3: CASSDSGLYNEQFF

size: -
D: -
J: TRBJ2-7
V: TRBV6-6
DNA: TGTGCCAGCAGTTACCTACACGACAGCCGCTACGAGCAGTACTTC
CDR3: CASSYLHDSRYEQYF

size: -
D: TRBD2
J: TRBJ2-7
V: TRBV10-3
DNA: TGTGCCATCAGTGAGTCGAGATCCGTCAGGTCGTCGGCGGGGGGTTACGAGCAGTACTTC
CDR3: CAISESRSVRSSAGGYEQYF

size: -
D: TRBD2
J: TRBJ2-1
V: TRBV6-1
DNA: TGTGCCGCTACTGATTGGGGGGGGTACAATGAGCAGTTCTTC
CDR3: CAATDWGGYNEQFF

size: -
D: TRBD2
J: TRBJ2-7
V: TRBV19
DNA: TGTGCCAGTAGTTTCGGACTAGCGGCCTACGAGCAGTACTTC
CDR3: CASSFGLAAYEQYF

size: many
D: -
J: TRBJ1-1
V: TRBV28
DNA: TGTGCCAGCTCTACTCAGTGGAGCATAGAAGCTTTCTTT
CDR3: CASSTQWSIEAFF

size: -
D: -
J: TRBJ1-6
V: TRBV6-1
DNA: TGTGCCAGCAGTGAAGGGACAGCAAACTATAATTCACCCCTCCACTTT
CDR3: CASSEGTANYNSPLHF

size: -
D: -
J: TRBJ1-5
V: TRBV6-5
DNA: TGTGCCAGCAGTTACGGTCAGGGGTATCAGCCCCAGCATTTT
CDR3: CASSYGQGYQPQHF

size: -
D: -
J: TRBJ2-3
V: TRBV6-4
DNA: TGTGCCAGCAGTAGGGGGTTAGATTGGACAGATACGCAGTATTTT
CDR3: CASSRGLDWTDTQYF

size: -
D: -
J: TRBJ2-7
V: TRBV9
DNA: TGTGCCAGCAGCGTAGGAGGGCAGTACGAGCAGTACTTC
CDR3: CASSVGGQYEQYF

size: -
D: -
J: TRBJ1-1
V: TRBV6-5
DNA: TGTGCCAGCAGGAGCAGAGGCATGAACACTGAAGCTTTCTTT
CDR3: CASRSRGMNTEAFF

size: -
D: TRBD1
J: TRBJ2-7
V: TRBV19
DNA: TGTGCCAGTAGTCATACAGGGGGCCTCTACGAGCAGTACTTC
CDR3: CASSHTGGLYEQYF

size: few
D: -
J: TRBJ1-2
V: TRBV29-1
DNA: TGCAGCTATTCCAAGACAGGTCTAGGAGGCTACACCTTC
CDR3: CSYSKTGLGGYTF

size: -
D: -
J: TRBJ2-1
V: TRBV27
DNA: TGTGCCACCGCGCCTGCCGGGAGTCGGCTAAGATGGTTCTTC
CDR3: CATAPAGSRLRWFF

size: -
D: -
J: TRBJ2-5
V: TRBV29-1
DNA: TGCAGCGTTGTTTCTTGGGACAACCAAGAGACCCAGTACTTC
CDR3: CSVVSWDNQETQYF

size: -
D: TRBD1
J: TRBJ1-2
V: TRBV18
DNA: TGTGCCAGCTCACTACAGGGGTATGGCTACACCTTC
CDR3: CASSLQGYGYTF

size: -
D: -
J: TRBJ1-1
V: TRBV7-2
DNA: TGTGCCAGCACCACAGGGCGGGTTATCAACACTGAAGCTTTCTTT
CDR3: CASTTGRVINTEAFF